The 27 T cell receptor beta chains listed next were all sequenced from one sample in a study of blood T cell repertoires in COVID-19. Assay used: immunoSEQ multiplex PCR; TCRdb lists only in-frame clones, some missing. Of 200,000 to 250,000 clones in the sample, roughly 84% were seen once. Specimen: peripheral blood. The source is an elderly woman with acute or convalescent COVID-19.

The chain recombines TRBV27 with TRBJ1-3; no definite D call. The CDR3 extends over 14 amino acids. Germline V gene sequence: CDR1 MNHEY, CDR2 SMNVEV (reference sequence). Trimming removed 8 bases from V and 0 bases from J, with 11 bases in between. This CDR3 reads CASWAASSGNTIYF. The CDR3 nucleotides are TGTGCCAGCTGGGCAGCCAGCTCTGGAAACACCATATATTTT.

The V gene is TRBV18, the J gene TRBJ2-6, with D unresolved. The CDR3 is 15 residues long. Germline loops: CDR1 KGHSH, CDR2 LQKENI. Trimming left V 2 bases short and J 4 bases short, with 9 bases between. CDR3 sequence (DNA): TGTGCCAGCTCACCAACCAACTCCGGGGCCAACGTCCTGACTTTC. Translation: CASSPTNSGANVLTF.

V gene TRBV18 combines with J gene TRBJ1-2; 8 bases are a match to TRBD1. CDR1 and CDR2 from the germline V gene are KGHSH and LQKENI. J was trimmed by 8 bases and V by 3 bases; bases with no gene match: 8. This CDR3 has 14 amino acids. The CDR3 reads CASSPGDDRGGYTF. In DNA, the CDR3 is TGTGCCAGCTCACCCGGCGACGACAGGGGAGGCTACACCTTC.

The V and J genes are TRBV5-1 and TRBJ2-5, with TRBD1 matching over 9 bases. V trimming: 1 base; J trimming: 4 bases; junction bases outside the gene matches: 8. The germline CDR1 and CDR2 sequences are SGHRS and YFSETQ. CDR3 length equals 16 residues. The CDR3 nucleotides read TGCGCCAGCAGCTTGCCCAACAGGGGGCAGGGAGAGACCCAGTACTTC. Translated, it gives CASSLPNRGQGETQYF.

This rearrangement joins TRBV7-3 to TRBJ2-7, with D tentatively TRBD1 (6 bases). The CDR3 is made up of 14 amino acids. In germline, CDR1 is SGHTA, CDR2 FQGTGA. Trimming took off 4 bases at V and 0 bases at J, with 10 bases between the two ends. In DNA form, the CDR3 reads TGTGCCAGCAGCTCGACAGGAAGCTCCTACGAGCAGTACTTC. Its protein product is CASSSTGSSYEQYF.

This clone appeared once. V usage is TRBV7-9 and J usage is TRBJ2-5, with D tentatively TRBD2 (7 bases). The V gene's germline CDR1 is SEHNR and CDR2 FQNEAQ (reference sequence). CDR3 size: 16 residues. The V and J ends lost 3 bases and 1 base respectively, with 15 bases between them. The CDR3 bases are TGTGCCAGCAGCTTTCGGGGGGCCGGGGTCCAAGAGACCCAGTACTTC. This sequence encodes CASSFRGAGVQETQYF.

CDR3 in amino acids: CASRRDRGELFF. The DNA for the CDR3 is TGTGCCAGCAGACGGGACAGGGGGGAGCTGTTTTTT. The V call is TRBV6-6, the J call TRBJ2-2, with 8 nucleotides matching TRBD1. J was trimmed by 8 bases and V by 6 bases; bases with no gene match: 2. The CDR3 totals 12 residues. The germline V gene encodes CDR1 MNHNY and CDR2 SVGAGI (reference sequence).

The chain has TRBV7-9 and TRBJ1-2, with D unclear. Trimming removed 4 bases from V and 8 bases from J, with 17 bases in between. Germline V gene lookup returns CDR1 SEHNR and CDR2 FQNEAQ (reference sequence). The CDR3 contains 14 residues. The CDR3 sequence: CASSYAKATGGYTF. The CDR3 DNA reads TGTGCCAGCAGCTACGCGAAGGCCACGGGGGGCTACACCTTC.

The CDR3 DNA is TGTGCCAGCGGAACAGGGGTGAATTCACCCCTCCACTTT. Its protein product is CASGTGVNSPLHF. The genes are TRBV6-5 and TRBJ1-6, with 7 bases aligning to TRBD1. V shed 8 bases, J shed 7 bases, and the junction held 5 bases outside the gene matches. Germline V CDR1 and CDR2: MNHEY, SVGAGI. This CDR3 has 13 residues.

This clone was detected once. The chain uses TRBV12-3 or TRBV12-4 and TRBJ1-2; 9 positions agree with TRBD1. V was pared by 6 bases and J by 12 bases, with 11 bases of the junction left unmatched. The CDR3 totals 13 residues. The CDR3 here is CASSHRQGGPDTF. The CDR3 nucleotides are TGTGCCAGCAGCCACCGACAGGGGGGTCCTGACACCTTC.

This chain connects TRBV20-1 to TRBJ1-6; 7 positions agree with TRBD1. The ends lost 3 bases at V and 5 bases at J; junction bases unmatched: 4. This CDR3 spans 14 amino acids. Germline assignment: CDR1 DFQATT and CDR2 SNEGSKA (reference sequence). The CDR3 spells CSASPGTDNSPLHF. The CDR3 DNA is TGCAGTGCTAGTCCCGGGACAGATAATTCACCCCTCCACTTT.

J is TRBJ2-7 and V is TRBV3-1 (or the pseudogene TRBV3-2); 12 bases match TRBD1. The length of the CDR3 is 15 residues. Germline CDR1 is LGHDT and CDR2 is YNNKEL (reference sequence). V lost 2 bases, J lost 4 bases, and 3 bases stayed unmatched. CDR3 in DNA: TGTGCCAGCAGCCAACCGGGACAGGGGGCTTACGAGCAGTACTTC. It is translated as CASSQPGQGAYEQYF.

The gene calls are TRBV12-3 or TRBV12-4 and TRBJ2-1; D gene uncertain. CDR3 length: 13 residues. The V gene lost 6 bases and the J gene lost 8 bases, with 14 bases spanning the gap. The CDR3 DNA is TGTGCCAGCAGCAAGCAGGCCTGGCATGAGCAGTTCTTC. Translating gives CASSKQAWHEQFF.

The chain is built from TRBV6-5 and TRBJ1-5, with 8 nucleotides matching TRBD1. The ends lost 6 bases at V and 4 bases at J; junction bases unmatched: 2. Per germline, CDR1 MNHEY and CDR2 SVGAGI. The CDR3 covers 13 residues. Here the CDR3 reads CASSDRGNQPQHF. The CDR3 nucleotides read TGTGCCAGCAGCGACAGGGGTAATCAGCCCCAGCATTTT.

This clone was detected once. The chain uses TRBV4-2 and TRBJ1-3; a possible D gene is TRBD1 (5 bases). Per the germline V gene, CDR1 is LGHNA and CDR2 is YNFKEQ. This CDR3 comprises 15 residues. The germline V and J ends were trimmed by 1 base and 3 bases, with 10 bases remaining between them. Here the CDR3 DNA reads TGTGCCAGCAGCCAAGTGGGAGGGGATGGAAACACCATATATTTT. Translated, it gives CASSQVGGDGNTIYF.

This chain connects TRBV4-2 to TRBJ1-2; a possible D gene is TRBD1 (5 bases). This CDR3 comprises 13 residues. The V end was cut by 4 bases, the J end by 3 bases, with 9 bases between. Looked up from germline, CDR1 is LGHNA and CDR2 is YNFKEQ. CDR3 nucleotide sequence: TGTGCCAGCAGCCCCAGGGTAGACTATGGCTACACCTTC. Translating it yields CASSPRVDYGYTF.

This clone was observed a handful of times. This sequence joins TRBV29-1 and TRBJ2-7, with D possibly TRBD1 on 5 matching bases. V lost 4 bases and J 0 bases, leaving 13 bases between the germline ends. This CDR3 region has 14 residues. Germline CDR1 is SQVTM and CDR2 is ANQGSEA. The CDR3 region is CSVVPQGSSYEQYF. The CDR3 region has the DNA TGCAGCGTTGTACCCCAGGGTAGCTCCTACGAGCAGTACTTC.

The chain is built from TRBV7-9 and TRBJ1-1; D is uncertain. The CDR3 covers 14 residues. Germline CDR1 reads SEHNR; CDR2 reads FQNEAQ (reference sequence). V lost 5 bases and J 5 bases, leaving 15 bases between the germline ends. As DNA, the CDR3 is TGTGCCAGCAGCCCCTGGGAGGGCCCGACTGAAGCTTTCTTT. This encodes CASSPWEGPTEAFF.

The chain has TRBV5-4 and TRBJ2-7, with 8 bases aligning to TRBD2. From germline, CDR1 is SGHNT and CDR2 YYREEE (reference sequence). Trimming cost V 3 bases and J 5 bases; bases outside gene matches: 4. The CDR3 contains 13 residues. The CDR3 loop reads CASSSPGGHEQYF. For the CDR3, the DNA is TGTGCCAGCAGCTCACCGGGGGGGCACGAGCAGTACTTC.

The rearrangement links TRBV19 to TRBJ1-3; no firm D call. This CDR3 spans 16 amino acids. Germline values: CDR1 LNHDA, CDR2 SQIVND (reference sequence). With 1 base removed from V and 4 bases from J, the gap between germline ends came to 14 bases. CDR3 region: CASSIAVADSGNTIYF. CDR3 in DNA: TGTGCCAGTAGTATAGCAGTCGCGGACTCGGGAAACACCATATATTTT.

The V call is TRBV6-5, the J call TRBJ1-2; TRBD1 agrees at 7 bases. CDR3 length: 14 amino acids. V shed 9 bases and J 1 base; nucleotides not matched to a gene: 8. Per germline, CDR1 MNHEY and CDR2 SVGAGI. CDR3 DNA sequence: TGTGCCAGTTCGGAGGGGGCAAATAACTATGGCTACACCTTC. It codes for CASSEGANNYGYTF.

The rearrangement links TRBV7-9 to TRBJ1-6; 9 bases fit TRBD1. The germline CDR1 and CDR2 sequences are SEHNR and FQNEAQ (reference sequence). This CDR3 comprises 14 residues. Trimming took 7 bases from V and 9 from J; bases not matched to a gene: 7. The CDR3 DNA reads TGTGCCAGCAACTTGGGACAGGGTGGTTCACCCCTCCACTTT. This codes for CASNLGQGGSPLHF.

The J gene is TRBJ2-1, the V gene TRBV9; weak D call: TRBD2 (6 bases). This CDR3 comprises 15 residues. The germline V gene has CDR1 SGDLS and CDR2 YYNGEE. Trimming took off 1 base at V and 2 bases at J, with 10 bases between the two ends. This chain's CDR3 is CASSVSSGTYNEQFF. Written as DNA, the CDR3 is TGTGCCAGCAGCGTAAGTAGCGGCACCTACAATGAGCAGTTCTTC.

The sample holds one count of this clone. This sequence joins TRBV4-3 and TRBJ1-1, with D maybe TRBD1 (5 bases). The CDR3 has 15 residues. CDR1 and CDR2 (germline): LGHNA, YSLEER. Trimming shortened V by 1 base and J by 3 bases, and 12 bases separated the two germline ends. CDR3 sequence (DNA): TGCGCCAGCAGCCAAGGAGCAGGGAGGTACACTGAAGCTTTCTTT. Its translation: CASSQGAGRYTEAFF.

The CDR3 region is CASRDRRNTEAFF. Written as DNA, the CDR3 is TGTGCCAGCAGGGACAGGAGGAACACTGAAGCTTTCTTT. The gene calls are TRBV27 and TRBJ1-1; 7 nucleotides match TRBD1. With V trimmed by 6 bases and J by 1 base, 2 bases remained unmatched. Germline CDR1 and CDR2: MNHEY and SMNVEV (reference sequence). This CDR3 is 13 amino acids long.

This clone appeared a few times. Other DNA sequences in the same sample also yield this CDR3. The V and J genes are TRBV12-3 or TRBV12-4 and TRBJ1-1; D call uncertain. V shed 6 bases and J shed 1 base, with 9 bases lying between them. The CDR3 extends over 13 amino acids. The CDR3 here is CASSPGGNTEAFF. The CDR3 DNA is TGTGCCAGCAGCCCGGGAGGGAACACTGAAGCTTTCTTT.

The chain carries TRBV29-1 and TRBJ1-1; 9 nucleotides line up with TRBD1. The junction had 5 bases not matched to a gene; V was cut back by 5 bases and J by 4 bases. Per the germline V gene, CDR1 is SQVTM and CDR2 is ANQGSEA. The CDR3 is 13 residues long. The CDR3, as DNA: TGCAGCGTTCTACAGGGGGCAGGCACTGAAGCTTTCTTT. Translation gives CSVLQGAGTEAFF.